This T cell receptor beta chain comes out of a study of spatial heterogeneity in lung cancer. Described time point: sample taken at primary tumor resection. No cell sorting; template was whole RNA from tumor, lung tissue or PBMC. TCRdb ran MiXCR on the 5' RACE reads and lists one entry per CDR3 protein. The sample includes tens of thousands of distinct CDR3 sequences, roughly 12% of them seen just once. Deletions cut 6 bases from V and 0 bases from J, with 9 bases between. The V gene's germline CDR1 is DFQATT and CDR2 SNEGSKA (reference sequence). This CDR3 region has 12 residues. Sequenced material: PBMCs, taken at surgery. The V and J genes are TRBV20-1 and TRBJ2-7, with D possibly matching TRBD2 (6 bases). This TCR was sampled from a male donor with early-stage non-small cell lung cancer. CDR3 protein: CSAGEASYEQYF. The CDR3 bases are TGCAGTGCCGGGGAGGCCTCCTACGAGCAGTACTTC.